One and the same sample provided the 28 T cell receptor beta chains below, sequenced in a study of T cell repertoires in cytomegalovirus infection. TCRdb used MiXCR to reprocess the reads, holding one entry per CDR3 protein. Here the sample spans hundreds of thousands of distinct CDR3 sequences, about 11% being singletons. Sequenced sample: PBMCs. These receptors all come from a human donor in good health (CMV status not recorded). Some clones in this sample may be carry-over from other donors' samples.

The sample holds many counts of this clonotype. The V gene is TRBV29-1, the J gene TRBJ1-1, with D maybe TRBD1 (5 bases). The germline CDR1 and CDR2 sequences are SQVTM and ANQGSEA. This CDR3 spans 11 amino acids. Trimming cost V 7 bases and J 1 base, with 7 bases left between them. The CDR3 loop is CSGGQNTEAFF. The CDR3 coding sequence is TGCAGCGGCGGACAGAACACTGAAGCTTTCTTT.

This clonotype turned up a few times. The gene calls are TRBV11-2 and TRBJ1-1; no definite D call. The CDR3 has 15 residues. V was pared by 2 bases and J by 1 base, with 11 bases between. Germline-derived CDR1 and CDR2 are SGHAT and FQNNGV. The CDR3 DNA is TGTGCCAGCAGCTTACTCGGGCAGAAGAACACTGAAGCTTTCTTT. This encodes CASSLLGQKNTEAFF.

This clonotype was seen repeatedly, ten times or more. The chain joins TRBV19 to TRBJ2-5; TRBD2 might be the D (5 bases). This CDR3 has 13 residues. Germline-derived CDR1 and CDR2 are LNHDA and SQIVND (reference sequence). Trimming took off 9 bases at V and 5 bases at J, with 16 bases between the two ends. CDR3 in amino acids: CASSPGGGETQYF. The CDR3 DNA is TGTGCCAGCAGCCCCGGAGGCGGGGAGACCCAGTACTTC.

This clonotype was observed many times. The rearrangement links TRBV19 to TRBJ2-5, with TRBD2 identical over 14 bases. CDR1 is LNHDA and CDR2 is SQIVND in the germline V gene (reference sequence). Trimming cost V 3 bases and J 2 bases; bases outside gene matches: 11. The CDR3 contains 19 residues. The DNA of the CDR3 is TGTGCCAGTAGTATGGCGGCGGGACTAGCGGGAGTAAAGCAAGAGACCCAGTACTTC. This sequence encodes CASSMAAGLAGVKQETQYF.

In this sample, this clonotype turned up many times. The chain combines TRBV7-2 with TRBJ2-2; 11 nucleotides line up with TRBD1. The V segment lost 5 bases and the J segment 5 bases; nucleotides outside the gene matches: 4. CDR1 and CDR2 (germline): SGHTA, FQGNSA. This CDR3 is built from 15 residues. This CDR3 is CASSIGTGGTGELFF. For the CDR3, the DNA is TGTGCCAGCAGCATTGGGACAGGGGGGACCGGGGAGCTGTTTTTT.

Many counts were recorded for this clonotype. DNA of the CDR3: TGTGCCAGCAGCTTAGACGGGGGGAAGAACACCGGGGAGCTGTTTTTT. It codes for CASSLDGGKNTGELFF. The chain employs TRBV11-2 and TRBJ2-2, with 7 bases aligning to TRBD2. The CDR3 contains 16 residues. V shed 0 bases, J shed 1 base, and the junction held 2 bases outside the gene matches. CDR1 SGHAT and CDR2 FQNNGV come from the germline V gene.

In DNA form, the CDR3 reads TGTGCCAGTGGGACAACTGAAGCTTTCTTT. This encodes CASGTTEAFF. The chain employs TRBV19 and TRBJ1-1, with D possibly matching TRBD1 (6 bases). Per the germline V gene, CDR1 is LNHDA and CDR2 is SQIVND (reference sequence). The length of the CDR3 is 10 residues. Deletions cut 8 bases from V and 5 bases from J, with 6 bases between. Full variable domain (rest looked up from reference TRBV19 and TRBJ1-1): DGGITQSPKYLFRKEGQNVTLSCEQNLNHDAMYWYRQDPGQGLRLIYYSQIVNDFQKGDIAEGYSVSREKKESFPLTVTSAQKNPTAFYLCASGTTEAFFGQGTRLTVV.

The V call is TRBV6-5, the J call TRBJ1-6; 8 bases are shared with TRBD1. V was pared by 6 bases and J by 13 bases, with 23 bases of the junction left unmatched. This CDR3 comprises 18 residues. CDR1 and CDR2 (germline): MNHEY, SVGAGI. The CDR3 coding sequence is TGTGCCAGCAGGACCGGGACAGGCCGCCCGATATATCAGCCCCCCCTCCACTTT. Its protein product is CASRTGTGRPIYQPPLHF.

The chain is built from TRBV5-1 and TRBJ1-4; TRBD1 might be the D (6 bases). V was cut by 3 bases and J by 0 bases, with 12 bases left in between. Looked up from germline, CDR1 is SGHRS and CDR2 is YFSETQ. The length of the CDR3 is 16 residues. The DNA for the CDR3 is TGCGCCAGCAGCTCGGACAGCGGAGCAACTAATGAAAAACTGTTTTTT. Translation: CASSSDSGATNEKLFF.

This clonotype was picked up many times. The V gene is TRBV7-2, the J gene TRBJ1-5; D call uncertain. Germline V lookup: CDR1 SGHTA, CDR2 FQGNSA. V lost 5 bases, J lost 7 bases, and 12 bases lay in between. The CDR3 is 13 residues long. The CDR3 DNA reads TGTGCCAGCAGCCCACGGACCCAGCAGCCCCAGCATTTT. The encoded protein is CASSPRTQQPQHF. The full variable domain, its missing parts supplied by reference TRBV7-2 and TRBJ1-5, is GAGVSQSPSNKVTEKGKDVELRCDPISGHTALYWYRQSLGQGLEFLIYFQGNSAPDKSGLPSDRFSAERTGGSVSTLTIQRTQQEDSAVYLCASSPRTQQPQHFGDGTRLSIL.

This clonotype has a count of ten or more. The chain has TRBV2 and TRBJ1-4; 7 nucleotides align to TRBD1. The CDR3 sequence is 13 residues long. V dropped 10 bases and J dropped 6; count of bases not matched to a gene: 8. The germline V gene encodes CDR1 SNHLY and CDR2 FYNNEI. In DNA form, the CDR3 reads TGTGCCACAGAGACAGGGCGGGATGAAAAACTGTTTTTT. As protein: CATETGRDEKLFF.

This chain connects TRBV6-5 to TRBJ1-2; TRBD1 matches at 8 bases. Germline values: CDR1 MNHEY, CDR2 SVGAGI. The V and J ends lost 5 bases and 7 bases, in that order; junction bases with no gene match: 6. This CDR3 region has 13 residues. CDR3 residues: CASSRTGSSGYTF. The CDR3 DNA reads TGTGCCAGCAGTCGGACAGGGTCCAGTGGCTACACCTTC.

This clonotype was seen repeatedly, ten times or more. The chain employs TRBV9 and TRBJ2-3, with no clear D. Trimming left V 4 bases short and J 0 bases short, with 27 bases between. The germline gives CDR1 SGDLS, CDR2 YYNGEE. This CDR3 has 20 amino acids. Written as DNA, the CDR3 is TGTGCCAGCAGCCCCAATCCAAACCCCGGAGCAGCAGTGAGCACAGATACGCAGTATTTT. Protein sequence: CASSPNPNPGAAVSTDTQYF. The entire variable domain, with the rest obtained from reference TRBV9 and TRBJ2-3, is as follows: DSGVTQTPKHLITATGQRVTLRCSPRSGDLSVYWYQQSLDQGLQFLIQYYNGEERAKGNILERFSAQQFPDLHSELNLSSLELGDSALYFCASSPNPNPGAAVSTDTQYFGPGTRLTVL.

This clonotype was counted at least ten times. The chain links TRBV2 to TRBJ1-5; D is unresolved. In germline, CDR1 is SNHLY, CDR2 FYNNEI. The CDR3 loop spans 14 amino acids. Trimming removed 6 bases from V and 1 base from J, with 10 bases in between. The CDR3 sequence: CASRGVSSNQPQHF. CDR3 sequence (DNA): TGTGCCAGCAGAGGTGTATCCAGCAATCAGCCCCAGCATTTT.

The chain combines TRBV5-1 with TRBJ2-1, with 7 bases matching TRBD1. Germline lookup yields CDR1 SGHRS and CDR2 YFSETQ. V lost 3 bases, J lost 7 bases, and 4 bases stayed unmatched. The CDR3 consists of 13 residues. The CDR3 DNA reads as TGCGCCAGCAGCTCGAAGACAGGGAATGAGCAGTTCTTC. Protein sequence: CASSSKTGNEQFF.

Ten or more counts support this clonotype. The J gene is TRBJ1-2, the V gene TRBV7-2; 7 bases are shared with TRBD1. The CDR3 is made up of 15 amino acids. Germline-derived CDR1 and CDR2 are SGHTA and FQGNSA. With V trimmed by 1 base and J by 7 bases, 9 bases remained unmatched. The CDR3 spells CASSLVGQGGAGYTF. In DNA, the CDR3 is TGTGCCAGCAGCTTAGTAGGGCAGGGGGGGGCTGGCTACACCTTC.

CDR3 in DNA: TGTGCCAGCATTAGGCAGGTGAACACTGAAGCTTTCTTT. Amino acids: CASIRQVNTEAFF. The gene calls are TRBV6-1 and TRBJ1-1; D not certain. CDR1 is MNHNS and CDR2 is SASEGT in the germline V gene. CDR3 length: 13 residues. Trimming shortened V by 7 bases and J by 0 bases, and 9 bases separated the two germline ends.

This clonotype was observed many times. CDR3 sequence: CASSFGGPNNEQFF. CDR3 DNA sequence: TGTGCCAGCAGTTTTGGGGGCCCTAACAATGAGCAGTTCTTC. V gene TRBV27 combines with J gene TRBJ2-1, with TRBD1 as a possible D gene (6 bases). The CDR3 covers 14 residues. CDR1 is MNHEY and CDR2 is SMNVEV in the germline V gene (reference sequence). Trimming took off 3 bases at V and 5 bases at J, with 11 bases between the two ends.

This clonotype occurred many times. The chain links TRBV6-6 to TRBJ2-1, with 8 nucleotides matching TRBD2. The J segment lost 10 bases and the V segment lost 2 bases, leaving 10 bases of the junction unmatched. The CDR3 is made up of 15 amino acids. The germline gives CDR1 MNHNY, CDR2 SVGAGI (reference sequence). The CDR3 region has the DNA TGTGCCAGCAGTTACGGGCGGGGGGACCTCGGGGAGCAGTTCTTC. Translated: CASSYGRGDLGEQFF.

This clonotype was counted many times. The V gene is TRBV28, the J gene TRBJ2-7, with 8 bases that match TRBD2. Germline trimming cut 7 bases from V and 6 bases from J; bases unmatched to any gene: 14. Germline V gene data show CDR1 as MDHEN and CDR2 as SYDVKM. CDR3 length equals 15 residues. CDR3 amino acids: CASIESGGGGTEQYF. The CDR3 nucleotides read TGTGCCAGCATTGAATCGGGGGGGGGAGGAACCGAGCAGTACTTC.

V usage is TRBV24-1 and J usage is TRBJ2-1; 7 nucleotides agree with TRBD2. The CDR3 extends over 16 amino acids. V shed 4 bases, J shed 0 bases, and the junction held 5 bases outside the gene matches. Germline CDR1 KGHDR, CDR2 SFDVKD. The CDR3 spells CATSELASSSYNEQFF. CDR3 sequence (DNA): TGTGCCACCAGTGAACTAGCGTCGAGCTCCTACAATGAGCAGTTCTTC.

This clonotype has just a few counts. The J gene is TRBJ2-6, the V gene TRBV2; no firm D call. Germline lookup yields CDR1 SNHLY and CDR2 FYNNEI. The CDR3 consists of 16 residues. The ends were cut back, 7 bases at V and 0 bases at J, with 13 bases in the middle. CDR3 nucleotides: TGTGCCAGCATTGGTCCCACGGGCTCTGGGGCCAACGTCCTGACTTTC. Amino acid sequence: CASIGPTGSGANVLTF.

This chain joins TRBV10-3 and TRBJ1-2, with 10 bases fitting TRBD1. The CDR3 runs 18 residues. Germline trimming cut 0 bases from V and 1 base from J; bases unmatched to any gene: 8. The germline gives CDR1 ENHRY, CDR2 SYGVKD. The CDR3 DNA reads TGTGCCATCAGTGAGTCCTTGGGACAGGGGAGAAATAACTATGGCTACACCTTC. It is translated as CAISESLGQGRNNYGYTF.

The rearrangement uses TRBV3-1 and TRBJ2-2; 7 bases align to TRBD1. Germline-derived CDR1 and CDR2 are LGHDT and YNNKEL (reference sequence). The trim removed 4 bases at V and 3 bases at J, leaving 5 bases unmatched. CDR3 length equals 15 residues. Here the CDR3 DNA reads TGTGCCAGCAGCCCGAACAGGGGCTACACCGGGGAGCTGTTTTTT. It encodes CASSPNRGYTGELFF.

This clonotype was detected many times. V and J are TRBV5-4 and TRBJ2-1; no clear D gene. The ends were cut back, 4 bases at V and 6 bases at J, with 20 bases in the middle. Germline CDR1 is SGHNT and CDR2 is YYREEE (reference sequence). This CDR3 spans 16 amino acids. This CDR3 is CASSRSRHTGINEQFF. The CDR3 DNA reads TGTGCCAGCAGCAGGTCTCGCCATACGGGCATCAATGAGCAGTTCTTC.

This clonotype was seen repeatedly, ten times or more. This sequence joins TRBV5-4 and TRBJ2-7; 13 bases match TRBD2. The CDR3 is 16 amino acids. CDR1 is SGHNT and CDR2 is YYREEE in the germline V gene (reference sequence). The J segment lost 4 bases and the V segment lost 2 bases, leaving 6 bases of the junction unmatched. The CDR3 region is CASSFGLAGAGYEQYF. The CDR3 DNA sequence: TGTGCCAGCAGCTTCGGACTAGCGGGGGCCGGATACGAGCAGTACTTC.

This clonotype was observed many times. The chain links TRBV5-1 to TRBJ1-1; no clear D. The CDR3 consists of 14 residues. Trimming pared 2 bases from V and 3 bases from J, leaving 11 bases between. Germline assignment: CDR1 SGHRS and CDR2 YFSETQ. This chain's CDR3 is CASSFGSLDTEAFF. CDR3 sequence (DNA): TGCGCCAGCAGCTTCGGAAGTTTGGACACTGAAGCTTTCTTT. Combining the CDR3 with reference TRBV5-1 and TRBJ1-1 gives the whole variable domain KAGVTQTPRYLIKTRGQQVTLSCSPISGHRSVSWYQQTPGQGLQFLFEYFSETQRNKGNFPGRFSGRQFSNSRSEMNVSTLELGDSALYLCASSFGSLDTEAFFGQGTRLTVV.

The CDR3 is CASSPRRQETQYF. The CDR3 region has the DNA TGTGCCAGCAGTCCCCGCCGGCAAGAGACCCAGTACTTC. This rearrangement joins TRBV27 to TRBJ2-5; unclear D gene. V was clipped by 5 bases and J by 2 bases, with 9 bases between them. The CDR3 has 13 residues. Germline V gene lookup returns CDR1 MNHEY and CDR2 SMNVEV (reference sequence).